The present entry profiles one TCR beta chain with its context. This record comes from a study of cytomegalovirus exposure and HLA in healthy donors. Generated by immunoSEQ multiplex PCR, the TCRdb table keeps only in-frame clones and is missing some. This sample yields about 150,000 clones, of which roughly nine tenths are seen a single time; 0.6% to 0.85% belongs to the top ten. V shed 0 bases, J shed 11 bases, and the junction held 4 bases outside the gene matches. This CDR3 is built from 13 residues. The germline gives CDR1 MNHEY, CDR2 SMNVEV (reference sequence). Sequenced material: PBMCs. This receptor was taken from a man aged 18 to 30 in good health and CMV-seronegative. The chain joins TRBV27 to TRBJ2-3; 8 bases are shared with TRBD2. The CDR3 protein is CASSLSGTSKQYF. The DNA for the CDR3 is TGTGCCAGCAGTTTATCCGGGACTAGTAAGCAGTATTTT.